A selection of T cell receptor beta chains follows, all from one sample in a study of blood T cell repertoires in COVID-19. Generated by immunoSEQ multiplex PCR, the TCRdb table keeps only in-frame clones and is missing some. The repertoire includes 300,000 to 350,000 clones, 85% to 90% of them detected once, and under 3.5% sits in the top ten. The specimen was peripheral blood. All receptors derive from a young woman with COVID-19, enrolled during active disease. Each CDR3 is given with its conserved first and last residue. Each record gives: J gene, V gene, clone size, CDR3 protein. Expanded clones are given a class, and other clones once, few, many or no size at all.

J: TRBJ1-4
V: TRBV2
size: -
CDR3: CASSRDRGEKLFF

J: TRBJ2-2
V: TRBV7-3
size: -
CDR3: CASSLRGGEVTNTGELFF

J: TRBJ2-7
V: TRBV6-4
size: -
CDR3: CASSDQREARSSYEQYF

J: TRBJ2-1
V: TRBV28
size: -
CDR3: CASSLSSGRALEKNEQFF

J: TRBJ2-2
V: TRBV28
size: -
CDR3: CASSLGTTNTGELFF

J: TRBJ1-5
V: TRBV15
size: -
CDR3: CATSRDRQGGFGQPQHF

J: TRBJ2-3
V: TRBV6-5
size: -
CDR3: CASRETGTRTDTQYF

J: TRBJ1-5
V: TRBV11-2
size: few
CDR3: CASSLDRNQPQHF

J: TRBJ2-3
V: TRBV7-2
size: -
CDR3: CASSLVAGVADTQYF

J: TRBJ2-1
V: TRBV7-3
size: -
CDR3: CASTLDGGPYNEQFF

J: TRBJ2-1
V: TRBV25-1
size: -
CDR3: CASTGRISSYNEQFF

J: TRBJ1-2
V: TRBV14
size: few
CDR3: CASSQDGDRRAYWGYTF

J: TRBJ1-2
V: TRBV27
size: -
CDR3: CASSLGGRVYGYTF

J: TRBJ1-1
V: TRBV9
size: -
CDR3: CASSVLGVNTEAFF

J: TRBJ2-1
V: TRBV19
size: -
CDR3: CASRTSGLYNEQFF

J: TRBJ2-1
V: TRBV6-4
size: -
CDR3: CASSTLGGVAYNEQFF

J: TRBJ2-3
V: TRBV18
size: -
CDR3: CASSPVGGTDTQYF

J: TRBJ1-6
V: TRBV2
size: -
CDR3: CASSPGQGNGSPLHF

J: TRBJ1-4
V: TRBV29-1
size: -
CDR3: CSGTTGLTEKLFF

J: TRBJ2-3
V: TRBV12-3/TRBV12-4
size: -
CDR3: CASSLSTPDTQYF

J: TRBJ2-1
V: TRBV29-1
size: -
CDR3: CSVGPSGHNEQFF

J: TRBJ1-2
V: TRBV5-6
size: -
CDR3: CASSEGTGTGYTF

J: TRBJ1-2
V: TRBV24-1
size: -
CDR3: CATSGQGTNYGYTF

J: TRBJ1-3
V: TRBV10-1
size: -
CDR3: CASSLGCAASSGNTIYF

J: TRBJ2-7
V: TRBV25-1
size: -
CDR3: CASSEGSGGTYEQYF

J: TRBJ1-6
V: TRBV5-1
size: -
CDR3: CASSLVVGDSPLHF

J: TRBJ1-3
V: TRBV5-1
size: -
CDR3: CASSWDRMEAGNTIYF

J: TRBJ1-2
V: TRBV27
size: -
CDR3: CASNPGQGFNYGYTF

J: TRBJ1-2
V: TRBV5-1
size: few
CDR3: CASSGGQGAGGYTF

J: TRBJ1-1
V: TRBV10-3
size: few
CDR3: CAISERYTPGTVNTEAFF

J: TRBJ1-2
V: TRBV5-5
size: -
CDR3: CASSLGQGALNYGYTF

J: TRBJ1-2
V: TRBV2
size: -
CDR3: CASSEARTADGYTF

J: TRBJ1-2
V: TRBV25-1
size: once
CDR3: CASSDSRTGDYYGYTF

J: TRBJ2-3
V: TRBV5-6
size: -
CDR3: CASSLRTSGTRTDTQYF

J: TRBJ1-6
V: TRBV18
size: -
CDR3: CASSKTGDRPLHF

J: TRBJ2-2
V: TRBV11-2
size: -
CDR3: CASSLSGSPGELFF

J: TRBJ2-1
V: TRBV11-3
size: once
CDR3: CASSEGGTAFYNEQFF

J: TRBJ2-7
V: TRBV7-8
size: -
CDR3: CASSSRPGTGDGYEQYF

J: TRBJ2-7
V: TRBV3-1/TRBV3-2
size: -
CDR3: CASSQTRTSNAYEQYF